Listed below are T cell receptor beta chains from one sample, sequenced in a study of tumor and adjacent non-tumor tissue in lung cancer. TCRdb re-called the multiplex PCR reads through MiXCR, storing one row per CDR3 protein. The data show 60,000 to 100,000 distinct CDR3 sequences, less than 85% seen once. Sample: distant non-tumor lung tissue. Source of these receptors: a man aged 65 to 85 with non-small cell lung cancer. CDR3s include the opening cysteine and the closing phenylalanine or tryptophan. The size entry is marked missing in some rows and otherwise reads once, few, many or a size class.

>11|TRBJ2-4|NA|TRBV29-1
CIVEGGNIQYF
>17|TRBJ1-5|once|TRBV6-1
CTSSEIRGNLGNQPQHF
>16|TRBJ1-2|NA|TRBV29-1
CSVVPYQCSVEDGYTF
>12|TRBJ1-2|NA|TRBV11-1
CASSLNIYGYSF
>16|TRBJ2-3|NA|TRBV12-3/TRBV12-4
CASSLGLEGASYAQYF
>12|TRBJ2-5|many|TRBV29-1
CSTDRDQETQYF
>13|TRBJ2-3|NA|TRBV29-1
CSVTVRGTDTQYF
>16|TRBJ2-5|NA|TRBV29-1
CSAKPYHQTCQETQNF
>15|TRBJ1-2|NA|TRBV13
CASSQGAPGYNGYTF
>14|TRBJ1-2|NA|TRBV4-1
CPSSQVGQGFGYTF
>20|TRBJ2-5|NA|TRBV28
CASNLLGLQTGGRGEETEYF
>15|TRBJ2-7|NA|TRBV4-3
CASSPFARRSYEQYF
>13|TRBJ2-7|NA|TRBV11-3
CTSGIEGVDEQYF
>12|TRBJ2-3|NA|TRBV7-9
CTSSGDADTQYF
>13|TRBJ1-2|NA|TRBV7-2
CASSPDRVGGYTF
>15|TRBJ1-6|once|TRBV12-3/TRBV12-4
CASSLGGRLNSSIHF
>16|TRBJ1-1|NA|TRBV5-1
CASRPFPTGGFSEAFF
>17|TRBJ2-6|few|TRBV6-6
CVSSLAGKSSGANVLTF
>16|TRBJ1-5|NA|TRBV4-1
CASSQANGIGSQPQHF
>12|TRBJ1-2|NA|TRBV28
CASSSQSGGYTF
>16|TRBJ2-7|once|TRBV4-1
CTSTRTLAGEEDEQYF
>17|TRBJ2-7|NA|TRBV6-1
CASSEIPGGDYTYKQYF
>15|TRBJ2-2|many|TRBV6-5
CASSYTIGGTGELFF
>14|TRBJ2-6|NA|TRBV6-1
CASNTGSGAKLLTF